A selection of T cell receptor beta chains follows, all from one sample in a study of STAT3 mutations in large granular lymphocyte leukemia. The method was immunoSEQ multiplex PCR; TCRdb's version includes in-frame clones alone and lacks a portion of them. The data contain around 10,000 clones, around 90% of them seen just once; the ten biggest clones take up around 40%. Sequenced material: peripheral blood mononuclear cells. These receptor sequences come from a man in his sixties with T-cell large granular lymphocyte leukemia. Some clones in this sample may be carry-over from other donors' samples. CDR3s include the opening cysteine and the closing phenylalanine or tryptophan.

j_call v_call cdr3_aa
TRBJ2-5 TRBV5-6 CASSLGQGPGRTQYF
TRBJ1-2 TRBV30 CAWRHETGTGAGTGF
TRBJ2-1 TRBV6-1 CGHGASGSYNEQFF
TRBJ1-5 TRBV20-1 CSASQGQPQHF
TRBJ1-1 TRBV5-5 CASSLGRQGHTEAFF
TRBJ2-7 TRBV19 CASSALGTVGKQYF
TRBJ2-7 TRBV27 CASSFPPGTSGALAPYEQYF
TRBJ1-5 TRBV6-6 CASSRTDGNQPQHF
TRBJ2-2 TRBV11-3 CASSFWDTGELFF
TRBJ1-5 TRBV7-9 CASSLDPYQPQHF
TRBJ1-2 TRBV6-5 CASSPTGNYGYTF
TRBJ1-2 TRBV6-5 CASSSQGGSAGYTF
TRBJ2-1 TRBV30 CASAGLAGYNEQFF
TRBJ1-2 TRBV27 CASSFYVGGRDRSIF
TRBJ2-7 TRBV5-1 CASSPGTGMAGGEDEQYF
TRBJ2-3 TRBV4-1 CASSQLGTPGDTQYF
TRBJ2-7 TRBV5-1 CASSPGGRYEQYF
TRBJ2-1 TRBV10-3 CAISDPSGDDEQFF
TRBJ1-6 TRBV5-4 CASSDDPKARPLHF
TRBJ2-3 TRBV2 CASSARTSKADTQYF